These 4 T cell receptor beta chains originate from one sample sequenced in a study of blood T cell repertoires in COVID-19. Profiled with immunoSEQ multiplex PCR; TCRdb holds only in-frame clones, not every one. Among roughly 200,000 clones listed, 65% to 85% were seen once. The sample taken for sequencing was peripheral blood. These receptors all stem from a man aged 50 or older with active or convalescent COVID-19.

The V call is TRBV30, the J call TRBJ1-1; D is possibly TRBD1 (6 bases). CDR3 length: 13 residues. V was cut by 3 bases and J by 5 bases, with 13 bases left in between. Germline-derived CDR1 and CDR2 are GTSNPN and SVGIG (reference sequence). The CDR3 coding sequence is TGTGCCTGGAGAGCCACAGGGATGACTGAAGCTTTCTTT. Its protein product is CAWRATGMTEAFF.

The chain is built from TRBV27 and TRBJ1-4; 9 bases are a match to TRBD1. Per germline, CDR1 MNHEY and CDR2 SMNVEV (reference sequence). Losses at the gene ends were 4 bases for V and 7 bases for J; bases not matched to a gene: 16. This CDR3 region has 18 residues. The DNA for the CDR3 is TGTGCCAGCAGTTCCCTCCCGGGACAGGGAATGGTAGGTGAAAAACTGTTTTTT. The encoded protein is CASSSLPGQGMVGEKLFF.

This clone has a handful of counts. V and J are TRBV28 and TRBJ1-4, with D hard to call. The V gene lost 6 bases and the J gene lost 8 bases, with 10 bases spanning the gap. CDR3 length: 12 residues. Per germline, CDR1 MDHEN and CDR2 SYDVKM. The CDR3 here is CASSIAGEKLFF. CDR3 nucleotides: TGTGCCAGCAGCATAGCCGGGGAAAAACTGTTTTTT.

This sequence joins TRBV7-9 and TRBJ1-4; the match to TRBD1 covers 8 bases. In germline, CDR1 is SEHNR, CDR2 FQNEAQ (reference sequence). V was clipped by 5 bases and J by 0 bases; unmatched bases: 5. The CDR3 has 16 residues. The CDR3 nucleotides are TGTGCCAGCAGCCTGACAGGGGCTGCAACTAATGAAAAACTGTTTTTT. This encodes CASSLTGAATNEKLFF. Together with reference TRBV7-9 and TRBJ1-4, the CDR3 gives the full variable domain: DTGVSQNPRHKITKRGQNVTFRCDPISEHNRLYWYRQTLGQGPEFLTYFQNEAQLEKSRLLSDRFSAERPKGSFSTLEIQRTEQGDSAMYLCASSLTGAATNEKLFFGSGTQLSVL.